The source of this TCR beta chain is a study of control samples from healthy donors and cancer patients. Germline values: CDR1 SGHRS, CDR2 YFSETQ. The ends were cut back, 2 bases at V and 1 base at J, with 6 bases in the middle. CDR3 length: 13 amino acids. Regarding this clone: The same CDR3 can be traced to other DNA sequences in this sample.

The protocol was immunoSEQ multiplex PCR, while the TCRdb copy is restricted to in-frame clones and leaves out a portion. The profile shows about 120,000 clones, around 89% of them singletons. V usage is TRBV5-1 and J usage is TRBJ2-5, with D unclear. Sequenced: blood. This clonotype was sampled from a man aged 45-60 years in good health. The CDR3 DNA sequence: TGCGCCAGCAGCTTAGATCTCCAAGAGACCCAGTACTTC. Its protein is CASSLDLQETQYF.